This is a list of T cell receptor beta chains from one sample in a study of cytomegalovirus exposure and HLA in healthy donors. Some clones are missing from TCRdb's copy, which holds only in-frame ones; the method was immunoSEQ multiplex PCR. The data hold just over 200,000 clones, with almost 70% observed a single time. The sample consisted of PBMCs. The receptors were gathered from a man aged 40-50 years in good health and CMV-seropositive. Both conserved end residues are part of each CDR3. D genes are given only for firm matches. Only part of the rows carry a size: once, few, many, or a class if the clone is expanded.

j_gene: TRBJ2-7
d_gene: .
abundance: .
v_gene: TRBV28
CDR3aa: CASSLRVGRGEQYF
CDR3nt: TGTGCCAGCAGTTTAAGGGTCGGGCGCGGGGAGCAGTACTTC

j_gene: TRBJ1-2
d_gene: TRBD1
abundance: .
v_gene: TRBV28
CDR3aa: CASSPSGQGGRGYTF
CDR3nt: TGTGCCAGCAGCCCCTCAGGACAGGGCGGGCGGGGCTACACCTTC

j_gene: TRBJ1-4
d_gene: .
abundance: .
v_gene: TRBV11-2
CDR3aa: CASSPGGMYEKLFF
CDR3nt: TGTGCCAGCAGCCCGGGAGGGATGTATGAAAAACTGTTTTTT

j_gene: TRBJ2-5
d_gene: TRBD2
abundance: few
v_gene: TRBV7-2
CDR3aa: CASSSRGTSGGQETQYF
CDR3nt: TGTGCCAGCAGCTCGCGGGGGACTAGCGGGGGTCAAGAGACCCAGTACTTC

j_gene: TRBJ1-1
d_gene: TRBD1
abundance: .
v_gene: TRBV6-4
CDR3aa: CASSATTGDEAFF
CDR3nt: TGTGCCAGCAGTGCCACGACAGGGGATGAAGCTTTCTTT

j_gene: TRBJ1-1
d_gene: .
abundance: .
v_gene: TRBV5-4
CDR3aa: CASSSRAPRDTEAFF
CDR3nt: TGTGCCAGCAGCTCGCGGGCGCCTAGGGACACTGAAGCTTTCTTT

j_gene: TRBJ1-3
d_gene: TRBD1
abundance: few
v_gene: TRBV25-1
CDR3aa: CASKPTGTGNTIYF
CDR3nt: TGTGCCAGCAAGCCGACAGGGACTGGAAACACCATATATTTT

j_gene: TRBJ1-2
d_gene: TRBD1
abundance: .
v_gene: TRBV6-6
CDR3aa: CASSYKDRGGMDGYTF
CDR3nt: TGTGCCAGCAGTTACAAAGACAGGGGCGGCATGGATGGCTACACCTTC

j_gene: TRBJ2-7
d_gene: TRBD2
abundance: .
v_gene: TRBV7-2
CDR3aa: CASSSQRGTEQYF
CDR3nt: TGTGCCAGCAGCTCTCAGCGGGGCACCGAGCAGTACTTC

j_gene: TRBJ2-7
d_gene: .
abundance: once
v_gene: TRBV20-1
CDR3aa: CSANYEQYF
CDR3nt: TGCAGTGCCAACTACGAGCAGTACTTC

j_gene: TRBJ1-3
d_gene: .
abundance: few
v_gene: TRBV2
CDR3aa: CASSETGIPGNTIYF
CDR3nt: TGTGCCAGCAGTGAGACAGGCATCCCTGGAAACACCATATATTTT

j_gene: TRBJ1-1
d_gene: TRBD1
abundance: few
v_gene: TRBV6-5
CDR3aa: CASSSTGSAEAFF
CDR3nt: TGTGCCAGCAGTTCGACAGGGAGCGCTGAAGCTTTCTTT

j_gene: TRBJ2-1
d_gene: .
abundance: .
v_gene: TRBV5-8
CDR3aa: CASSLGGASYNEQFF
CDR3nt: TGTGCCAGCAGCTTAGGAGGGGCGAGCTACAATGAGCAGTTCTTC

j_gene: TRBJ1-6
d_gene: .
abundance: .
v_gene: TRBV4-3
CDR3aa: CASSQMRVYNSPLHF
CDR3nt: TGCGCCAGCAGCCAAATGCGGGTATATAATTCACCCCTCCACTTT

j_gene: TRBJ2-2
d_gene: .
abundance: .
v_gene: TRBV7-2
CDR3aa: CASSRGRGGAGTNTGELFF
CDR3nt: TGTGCCAGCAGCCGGGGGAGAGGGGGCGCAGGGACGAACACCGGGGAGCTGTTTTTT